Listed below are T cell receptor beta chains from one sample, sequenced in a study of blood T cell repertoires in COVID-19. Clones were read by immunoSEQ multiplex PCR, and TCRdb kept only the in-frame ones, dropping some. The data contain approximately 130,000 clones, 84% of them singletons. Sequenced input: peripheral blood. The receptors stem from a human donor in a cohort sampled during active COVID-19. CDR3s include the opening cysteine and the closing phenylalanine or tryptophan. A D gene is named only where the DNA matches it firmly. Clone size is given for some rows only: seen once, a few or many times, or a class if the clone is expanded.

D	V	length	J	size	DNA	CDR3
TRBD2	TRBV13	19	TRBJ2-3	NA	TGTGCCAGCAGCCTAGGAGGTATTAGCGGGGGGCCGGGGACAGATACGCAGTATTTT	CASSLGGISGGPGTDTQYF
NA	TRBV30	15	TRBJ2-6	NA	TGTGCCTGGAGGGACCAGGGCGGAGGGGCCAACGTCCTGACTTTC	CAWRDQGGGANVLTF
NA	TRBV27	16	TRBJ2-7	NA	TGTGCCAGCAGTTTATCGGGCAGGGTGGCAGCCTACGAGCAGTACTTC	CASSLSGRVAAYEQYF
NA	TRBV6-5	15	TRBJ1-2	NA	TGTGCCAGCAGTAGGGGCGGCCAAGCCAACTATGGCTACACCTTC	CASSRGGQANYGYTF
NA	TRBV18	14	TRBJ1-1	NA	TGTGCCAGCTCACCACTTGCCAGGGACACTGAAGCTTTCTTT	CASSPLARDTEAFF
NA	TRBV18	15	TRBJ1-6	NA	TGTGCCAGCTCACCTCCGCCGTCGGTTAATTCACCCCTCCACTTT	CASSPPPSVNSPLHF
TRBD2	TRBV7-2	15	TRBJ2-3	NA	TGTGCCAGCAGCTTTAGCGGGGGGCCCACAGATACGCAGTATTTT	CASSFSGGPTDTQYF
TRBD1	TRBV5-1	14	TRBJ2-7	NA	TGCGCCAGCAGCCTAGGACAGGCCTCCTACGAGCAGTACTTC	CASSLGQASYEQYF
TRBD1	TRBV5-4	16	TRBJ1-6	NA	TGTGCCAGCAGCTCCGGGACAGGGTGGAAAAATTCACCCCTCCACTTT	CASSSGTGWKNSPLHF
NA	TRBV12-3/TRBV12-4	12	TRBJ2-7	NA	TGTGCCAGCAGTCTCACAGTCGGCGAGCAGTACTTC	CASSLTVGEQYF
NA	TRBV3-1/TRBV3-2	14	TRBJ1-1	NA	TGTGCCAGCAGCCAAGGAAGGGGGAACACTGAAGCTTTCTTT	CASSQGRGNTEAFF
TRBD1	TRBV7-8	13	TRBJ2-7	once	TGTGCCAGCAGCCTAGGCCCACAGGGGTGGCAGTACTTC	CASSLGPQGWQYF
TRBD1	TRBV13	15	TRBJ1-1	many	TGTGCCAGCAGCGAAACAGGGGGCTCGAACACTGAAGCTTTCTTT	CASSETGGSNTEAFF
TRBD2	TRBV24-1	13	TRBJ2-3	NA	TGTGCCACCAGTAACGGACTAGCGGATACGCAGTATTTT	CATSNGLADTQYF
TRBD2	TRBV27	18	TRBJ2-5	NA	TGTGCCAGCAGTTTATTTTCTAGCGGGGGGGCTCTGGCAGAGACCCAGTACTTC	CASSLFSSGGALAETQYF
NA	TRBV3-1/TRBV3-2	13	TRBJ1-1	NA	TGTGCCAGCAGCCAAGAAAACGGCGCGGGGGCTTTCTTT	CASSQENGAGAFF
NA	TRBV27	13	TRBJ1-3	NA	TGTGCCAGCAGTCCCCCTAGTCGAAACACCATATATTTT	CASSPPSRNTIYF
NA	TRBV3-1/TRBV3-2	12	TRBJ1-6	NA	TGTGCCAGCAGCCGCCAGGTGTCACCCCTCCACTTT	CASSRQVSPLHF
TRBD1	TRBV29-1	16	TRBJ2-2	NA	TGCAGCGTTGAAGATCTCGACAGGGGACATACCGGGGAGCTGTTTTTT	CSVEDLDRGHTGELFF
TRBD2	TRBV30	18	TRBJ2-2	once	TGTGCCTGGACCCCCGGACTAGCGGGGGGACCGAACACCGGGGAGCTGTTTTTT	CAWTPGLAGGPNTGELFF
NA	TRBV14	13	TRBJ2-2	NA	TGTGCCAGCAGCCAAGCCCTCGGGGGGGAGCTGTTTTTT	CASSQALGGELFF
NA	TRBV6-4	17	TRBJ2-7	NA	TGTGCCAGCAGTGACTCAACGGGGGAGTTCCTCTCCTACGAGCAGTACTTC	CASSDSTGEFLSYEQYF
TRBD2	TRBV19	16	TRBJ2-3	once	TGTGCCAGTAGTATTCGGGGCGGGGGGAGCACAGATACGCAGTATTTT	CASSIRGGGSTDTQYF
TRBD2	TRBV3-1/TRBV3-2	15	TRBJ2-1	NA	TGTGCCAGCAGCCAATCCGGGGGGGGCCTGAATGAGCAGTTCTTC	CASSQSGGGLNEQFF
TRBD2	TRBV11-3	17	TRBJ2-3	NA	TGTGCCAGCAGCTTAGGAGTAGGCCGCGGGGGGACAGATACGCAGTATTTT	CASSLGVGRGGTDTQYF
NA	TRBV6-5	11	TRBJ2-3	NA	TGTGCCAGCAGTCCGCGAGATACGCAGTATTTT	CASSPRDTQYF
NA	TRBV4-1	15	TRBJ1-6	NA	TGCGCCAGCAGCCAAGAACCGATCGCGAATTCACCCCTCCACTTT	CASSQEPIANSPLHF
TRBD1	TRBV5-1	15	TRBJ2-5	NA	TGCGCCAGCAGACAAACACCGGGACAGGGGAAGACCCAGTACTTC	CASRQTPGQGKTQYF
NA	TRBV3-1/TRBV3-2	14	TRBJ1-5	NA	TGTGCCAGCAGCGCAACCAGGTCCAATCAGCCCCAGCATTTT	CASSATRSNQPQHF
TRBD1	TRBV18	13	TRBJ2-7	NA	TGTGCCAGCTCACCCGGGACAGGTTACGAGCAGTACTTC	CASSPGTGYEQYF
TRBD2	TRBV13	15	TRBJ2-7	NA	TGTGCCAGCAGCCCTTTGCGGGGGGGCTCCTACGAGCAGTACTTC	CASSPLRGGSYEQYF
NA	TRBV20-1	14	TRBJ2-3	NA	TGCAGTGCTAGTCTGTCCGGGGTCGGCGATACGCAGTATTTT	CSASLSGVGDTQYF
TRBD1	TRBV5-1	15	TRBJ1-5	NA	TGCGCCAGCAGCACTGAAGGGGGCCTGGGTCAGCCCCAGCATTTT	CASSTEGGLGQPQHF
NA	TRBV27	12	TRBJ2-1	NA	TGTGCCAGCAGGGGCGCGGGATATGAGCAGTTCTTC	CASRGAGYEQFF
NA	TRBV15	14	TRBJ2-7	NA	TGTGCCACCAGCAGAGGGAGGGACTTCTACGAGCAGTACTTC	CATSRGRDFYEQYF
TRBD2	TRBV24-1	17	TRBJ2-3	NA	TGTGCCACCAGTTCTGGACTAGCGGGGGCCAACACAGATACGCAGTATTTT	CATSSGLAGANTDTQYF
TRBD1	TRBV6-4	14	TRBJ1-1	NA	TGTGCCAGCAGAAAACAGGGGATGAACACTGAAGCTTTCTTT	CASRKQGMNTEAFF
TRBD1	TRBV5-1	16	TRBJ2-7	few	TGCGCCAGCAGCTGGGGGGTCGGACAGGGAAACTACGAGCAGTACTTC	CASSWGVGQGNYEQYF
TRBD1	TRBV30	16	TRBJ1-2	NA	TGTGCCTGGACCGGACAGGGGGCGCCCACTGGCTATGGCTACACCTTC	CAWTGQGAPTGYGYTF
TRBD2	TRBV5-1	15	TRBJ2-5	NA	TGCGCCAGCAGTGGCAGTAGCGGGGGGGCGGAGACCCAGTACTTC	CASSGSSGGAETQYF
TRBD2	TRBV28	13	TRBJ2-7	NA	TGTGCCAGCAATAGCGGGGGGAACTACGAGCAGTACTTC	CASNSGGNYEQYF
TRBD1	TRBV18	17	TRBJ2-2	once	TGTGCCAGCTCTTCCGGGACAGCCTACTCGAACACCGGGGAGCTGTTTTTT	CASSSGTAYSNTGELFF
NA	TRBV6-5	12	TRBJ1-1	NA	TGTGCCAGCAGGGGGTGGGAGACTGAAGCTTTCTTT	CASRGWETEAFF
TRBD2	TRBV12-5	16	TRBJ2-1	NA	TGTGCTAGTGGTTTGGGGGCGGGGGGGCTGTACAATGAGCAGTTCTTC	CASGLGAGGLYNEQFF
TRBD2	TRBV5-1	16	TRBJ2-2	NA	TGCGCCAGCAAATCTCGAGCGGGGGGCAACACCGGGGAGCTGTTTTTT	CASKSRAGGNTGELFF
NA	TRBV9	14	TRBJ1-4	NA	TGTGCCAGCAGCGTAGTGCCCACAGGGGAAAAACTGTTTTTT	CASSVVPTGEKLFF
NA	TRBV2	14	TRBJ1-4	NA	TGTGCCAGCAGCTCGGGACACCAAAATGAAAAACTGTTTTTT	CASSSGHQNEKLFF
TRBD2	TRBV28	17	TRBJ2-5	NA	TGTGCCAGCAGTCTTCCTAGCGGGGGGGACCCCCAAGAGACCCAGTACTTC	CASSLPSGGDPQETQYF
NA	TRBV3-1/TRBV3-2	14	TRBJ1-2	NA	TGTGCCAGCAGCACTGTGGGGGACAAGGGCGGCTACACCTTC	CASSTVGDKGGYTF
NA	TRBV7-2	15	TRBJ1-1	NA	TGTGCCAGCAGCTTAGACCGGGGATCGGCCACTGAAGCTTTCTTT	CASSLDRGSATEAFF
NA	TRBV7-9	10	TRBJ2-2	NA	TGTGCCAGCAGCGTAGGGGAGCTGTTTTTT	CASSVGELFF